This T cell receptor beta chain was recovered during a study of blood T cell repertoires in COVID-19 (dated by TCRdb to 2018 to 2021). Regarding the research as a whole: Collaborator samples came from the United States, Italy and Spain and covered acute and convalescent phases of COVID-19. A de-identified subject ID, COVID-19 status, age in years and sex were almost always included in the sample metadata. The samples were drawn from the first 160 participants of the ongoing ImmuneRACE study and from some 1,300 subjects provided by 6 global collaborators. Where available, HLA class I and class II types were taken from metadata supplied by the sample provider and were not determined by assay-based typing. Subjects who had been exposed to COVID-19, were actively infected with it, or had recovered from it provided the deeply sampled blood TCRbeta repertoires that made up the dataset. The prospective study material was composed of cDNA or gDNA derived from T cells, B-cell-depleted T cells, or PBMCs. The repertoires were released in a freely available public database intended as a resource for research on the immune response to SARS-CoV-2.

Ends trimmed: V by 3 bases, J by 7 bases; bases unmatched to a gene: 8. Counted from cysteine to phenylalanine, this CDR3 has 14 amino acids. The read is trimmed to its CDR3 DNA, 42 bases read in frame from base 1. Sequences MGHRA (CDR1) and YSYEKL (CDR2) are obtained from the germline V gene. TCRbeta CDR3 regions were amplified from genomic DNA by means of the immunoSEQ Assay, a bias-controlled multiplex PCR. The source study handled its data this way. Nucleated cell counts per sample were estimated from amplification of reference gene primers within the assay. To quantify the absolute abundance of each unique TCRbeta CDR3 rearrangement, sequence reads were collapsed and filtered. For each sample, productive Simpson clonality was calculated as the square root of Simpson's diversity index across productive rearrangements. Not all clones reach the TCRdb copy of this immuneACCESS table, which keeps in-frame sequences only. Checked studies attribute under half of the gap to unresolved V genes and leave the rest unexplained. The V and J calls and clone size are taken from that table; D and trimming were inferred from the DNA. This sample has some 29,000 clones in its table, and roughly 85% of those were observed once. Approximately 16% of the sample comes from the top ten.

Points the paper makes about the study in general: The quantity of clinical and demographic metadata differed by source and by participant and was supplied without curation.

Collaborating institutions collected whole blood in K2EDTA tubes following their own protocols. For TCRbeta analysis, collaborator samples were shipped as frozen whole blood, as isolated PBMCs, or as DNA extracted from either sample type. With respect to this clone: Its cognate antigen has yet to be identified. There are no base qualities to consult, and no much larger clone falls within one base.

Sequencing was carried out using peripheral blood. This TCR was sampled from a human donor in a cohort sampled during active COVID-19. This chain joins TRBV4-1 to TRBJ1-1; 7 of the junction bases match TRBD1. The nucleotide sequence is TGCGCCAGCAGCCACCCCGACAGGGAAGGTGAAGCTTTCTTT. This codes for CASSHPDREGEAFF.